This T cell receptor (beta chain) was identified in a study of identical twins. Study-wide findings and caveats: Monozygotic twin pairs showed more out-of-frame TCR alpha sharing than models estimated. Weaker excess sharing between twins was seen in beta out-of-frame sequences.

This clonotype turned up a few times. Its target is not known. Template switching added a universal primer site; cDNA carried unique molecular identifiers. TCRdb reanalysed the 5' RACE reads using MiXCR and keeps one entry per CDR3 protein. The data show fewer than 550,000 distinct CDR3 sequences, approximately 15% seen once. Everyone who gave samples was a healthy Caucasian. The same sample was also studied in work on yellow fever vaccine responses in identical twins.

Sequences were obtained from CD4+ T cells sorted from blood. The clonotype originates from a woman aged 18-29 years in good health.

DNA for the CDR3: TGCAGTGCGAGGTGGCTAGCGGGGGGGGGTTACAATGAGCAGTTCTTC. Translating gives CSARWLAGGGYNEQFF. This chain joins TRBV20-1 and TRBJ2-1; 12 bases align to TRBD2. The CDR3 loop spans 16 amino acids. Germline lookup yields CDR1 DFQATT and CDR2 SNEGSKA (reference sequence). Trimming at V came to 6 bases and at J to 4 bases, leaving 10 bases not matched to a gene.